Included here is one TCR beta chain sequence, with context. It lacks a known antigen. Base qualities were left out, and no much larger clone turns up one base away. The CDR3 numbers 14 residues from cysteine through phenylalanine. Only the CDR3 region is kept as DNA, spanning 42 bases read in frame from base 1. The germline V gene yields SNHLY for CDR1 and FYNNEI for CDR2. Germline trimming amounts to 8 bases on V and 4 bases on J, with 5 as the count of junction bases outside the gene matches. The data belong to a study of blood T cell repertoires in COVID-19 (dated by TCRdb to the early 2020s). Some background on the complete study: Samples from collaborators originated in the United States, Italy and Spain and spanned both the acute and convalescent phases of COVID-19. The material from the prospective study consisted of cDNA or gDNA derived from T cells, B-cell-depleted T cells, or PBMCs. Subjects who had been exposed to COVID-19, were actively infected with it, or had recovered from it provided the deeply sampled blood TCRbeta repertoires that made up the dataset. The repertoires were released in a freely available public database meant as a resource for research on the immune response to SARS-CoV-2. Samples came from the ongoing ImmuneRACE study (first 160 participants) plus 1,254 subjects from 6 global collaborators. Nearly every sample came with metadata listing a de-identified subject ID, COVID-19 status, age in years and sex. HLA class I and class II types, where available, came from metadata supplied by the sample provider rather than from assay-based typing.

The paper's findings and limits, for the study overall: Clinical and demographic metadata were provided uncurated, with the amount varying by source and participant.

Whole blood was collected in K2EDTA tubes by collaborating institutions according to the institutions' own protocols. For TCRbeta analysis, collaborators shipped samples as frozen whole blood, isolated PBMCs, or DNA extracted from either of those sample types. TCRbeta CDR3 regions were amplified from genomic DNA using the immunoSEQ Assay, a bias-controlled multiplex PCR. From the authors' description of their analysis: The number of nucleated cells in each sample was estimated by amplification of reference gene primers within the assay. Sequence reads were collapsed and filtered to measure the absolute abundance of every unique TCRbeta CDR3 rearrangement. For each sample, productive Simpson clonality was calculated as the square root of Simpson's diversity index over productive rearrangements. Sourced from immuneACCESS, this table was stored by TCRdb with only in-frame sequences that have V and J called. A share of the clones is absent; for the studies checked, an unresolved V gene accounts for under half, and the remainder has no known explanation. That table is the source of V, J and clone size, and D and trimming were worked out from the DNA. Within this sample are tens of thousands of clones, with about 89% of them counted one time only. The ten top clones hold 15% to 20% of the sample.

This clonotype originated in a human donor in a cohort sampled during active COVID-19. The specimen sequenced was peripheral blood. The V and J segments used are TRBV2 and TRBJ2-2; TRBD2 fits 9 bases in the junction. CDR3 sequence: CASRGRVSTGELFF. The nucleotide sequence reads TGTGCCAGCCGCGGGAGGGTGAGCACCGGGGAGCTGTTTTTT.